This T cell receptor (beta chain) was sequenced during a study of blood T cell repertoires in COVID-19. Sequenced by immunoSEQ multiplex PCR; TCRdb stores in-frame clones only, minus some. The table lists a few hundred thousand clones, 87% of them singletons. Per germline, CDR1 KGHSH and CDR2 LQKENI. J lost 8 bases, V lost 4 bases, and 2 bases had no gene match. This CDR3 is built from 12 residues. This chain links TRBV18 with TRBJ2-1; 7 bases are a match to TRBD1. What was sequenced was PBMCs or T cells enriched from blood (not recorded which). The sequence was collected from a woman aged 30 to 39 who had recovered from COVID-19. The CDR3 coding sequence is TGTGCCAGCTCACTTGACAGGGATGAGCAGTTCTTC. Protein: CASSLDRDEQFF.